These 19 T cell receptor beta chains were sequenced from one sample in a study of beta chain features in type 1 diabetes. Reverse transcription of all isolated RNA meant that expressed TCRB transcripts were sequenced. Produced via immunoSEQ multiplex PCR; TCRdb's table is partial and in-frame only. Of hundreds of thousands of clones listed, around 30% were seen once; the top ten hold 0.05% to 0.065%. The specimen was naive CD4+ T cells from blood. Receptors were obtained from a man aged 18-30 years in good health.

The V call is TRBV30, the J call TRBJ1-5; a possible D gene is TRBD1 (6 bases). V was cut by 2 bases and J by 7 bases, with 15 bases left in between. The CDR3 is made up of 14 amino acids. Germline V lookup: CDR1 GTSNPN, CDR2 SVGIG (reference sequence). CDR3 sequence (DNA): TGTGCCTGGAGTAGCCCGGGGGGGCGGCAGCCCCAGCATTTT. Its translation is CAWSSPGGRQPQHF.

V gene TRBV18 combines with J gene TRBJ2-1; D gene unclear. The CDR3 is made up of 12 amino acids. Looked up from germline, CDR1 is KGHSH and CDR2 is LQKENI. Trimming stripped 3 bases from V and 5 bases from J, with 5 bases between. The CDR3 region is CASSPMNNEQFF. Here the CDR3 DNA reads TGTGCCAGCTCACCGATGAACAATGAGCAGTTCTTC.

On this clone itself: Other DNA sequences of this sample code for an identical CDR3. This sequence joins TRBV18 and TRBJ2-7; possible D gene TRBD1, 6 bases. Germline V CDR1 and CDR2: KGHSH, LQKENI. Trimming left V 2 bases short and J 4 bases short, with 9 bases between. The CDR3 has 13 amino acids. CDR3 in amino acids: CASSPGGPYEQYF. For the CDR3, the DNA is TGTGCCAGCTCACCAGGGGGCCCGTACGAGCAGTACTTC.

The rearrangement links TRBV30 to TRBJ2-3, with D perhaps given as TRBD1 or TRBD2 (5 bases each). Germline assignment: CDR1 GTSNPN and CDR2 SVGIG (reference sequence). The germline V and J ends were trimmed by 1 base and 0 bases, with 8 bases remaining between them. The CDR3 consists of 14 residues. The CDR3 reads CAWSAGTSTDTQYF. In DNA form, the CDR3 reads TGTGCCTGGAGTGCCGGGACCAGCACAGATACGCAGTATTTT.

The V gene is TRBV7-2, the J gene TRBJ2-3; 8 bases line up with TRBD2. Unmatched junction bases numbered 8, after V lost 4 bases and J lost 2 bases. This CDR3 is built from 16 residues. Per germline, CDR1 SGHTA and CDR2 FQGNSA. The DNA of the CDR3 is TGTGCCAGCAGCTCTCGGACTAGCCGACACACAGATACGCAGTATTTT. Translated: CASSSRTSRHTDTQYF.

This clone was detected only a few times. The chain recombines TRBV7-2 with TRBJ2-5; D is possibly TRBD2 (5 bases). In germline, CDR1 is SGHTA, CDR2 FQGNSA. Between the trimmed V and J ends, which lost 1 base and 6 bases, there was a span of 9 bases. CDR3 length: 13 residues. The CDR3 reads CASSLVEGKTQYF. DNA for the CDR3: TGTGCCAGCAGCTTAGTTGAGGGAAAGACCCAGTACTTC.

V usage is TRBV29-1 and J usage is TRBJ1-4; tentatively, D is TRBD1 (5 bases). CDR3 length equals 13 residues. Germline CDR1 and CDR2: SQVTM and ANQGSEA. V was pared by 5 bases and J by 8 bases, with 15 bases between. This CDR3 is CSVTRAGWEKLFF. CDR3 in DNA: TGCAGCGTTACCAGGGCGGGATGGGAAAAACTGTTTTTT. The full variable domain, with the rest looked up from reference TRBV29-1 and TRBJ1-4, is SAVISQKPSRDICQRGTSLTIQCQVDSQVTMMFWYRQQPGQSLTLIATANQGSEATYESGFVIDKFPISRPNLTFSTLTVSNMSPEDSSIYLCSVTRAGWEKLFFGSGTQLSVL.

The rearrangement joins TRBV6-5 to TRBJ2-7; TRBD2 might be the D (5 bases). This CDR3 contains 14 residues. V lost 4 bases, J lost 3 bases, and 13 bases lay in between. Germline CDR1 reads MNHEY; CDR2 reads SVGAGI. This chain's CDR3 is CASSSNRGNYEQYF. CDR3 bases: TGTGCCAGCAGTTCTAACAGAGGGAACTACGAGCAGTACTTC.

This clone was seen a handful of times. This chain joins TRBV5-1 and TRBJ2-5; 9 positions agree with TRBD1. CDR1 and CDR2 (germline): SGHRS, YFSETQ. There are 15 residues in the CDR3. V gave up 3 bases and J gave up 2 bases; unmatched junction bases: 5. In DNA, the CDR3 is TGCGCCAGCAGCTCATTTGGACAGGGGCAAGAGACCCAGTACTTC. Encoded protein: CASSSFGQGQETQYF.

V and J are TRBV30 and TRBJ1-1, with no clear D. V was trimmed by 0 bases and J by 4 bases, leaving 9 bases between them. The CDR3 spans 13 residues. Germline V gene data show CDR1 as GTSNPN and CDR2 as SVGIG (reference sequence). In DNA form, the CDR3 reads TGTGCCTGGAGTGTACTGGTGGCCACTGAAGCTTTCTTT. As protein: CAWSVLVATEAFF.

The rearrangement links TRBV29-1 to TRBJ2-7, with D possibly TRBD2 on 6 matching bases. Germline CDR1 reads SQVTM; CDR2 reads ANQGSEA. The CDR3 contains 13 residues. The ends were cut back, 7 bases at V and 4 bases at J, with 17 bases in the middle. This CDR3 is CSAWDFPQYEQYF. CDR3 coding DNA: TGCAGCGCCTGGGACTTCCCGCAATACGAGCAGTACTTC.

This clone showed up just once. In nucleotides, the CDR3 is TGTGCCAGCAGTTTGGGGTTTAGGCAGTACTTC. Protein sequence: CASSLGFRQYF. The chain combines TRBV28 with TRBJ2-7; the D is unclear. The CDR3 is 11 amino acids. Germline CDR1 and CDR2: MDHEN and SYDVKM. The V end lost 3 bases, the J end lost 9 bases, and 9 bases lay between the germline ends.

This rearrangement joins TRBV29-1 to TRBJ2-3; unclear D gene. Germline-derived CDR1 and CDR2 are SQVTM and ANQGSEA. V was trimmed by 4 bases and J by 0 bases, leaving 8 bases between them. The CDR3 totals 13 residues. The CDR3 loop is CSVVADSTDTQYF. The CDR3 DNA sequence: TGCAGCGTTGTGGCAGATAGCACAGATACGCAGTATTTT.

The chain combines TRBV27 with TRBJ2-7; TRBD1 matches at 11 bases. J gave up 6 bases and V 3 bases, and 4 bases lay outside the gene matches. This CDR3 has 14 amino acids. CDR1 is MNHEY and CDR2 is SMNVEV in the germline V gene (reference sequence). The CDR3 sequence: CASSLVGTGGEQYF. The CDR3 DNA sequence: TGTGCCAGCAGTTTGGTTGGGACAGGGGGCGAGCAGTACTTC.

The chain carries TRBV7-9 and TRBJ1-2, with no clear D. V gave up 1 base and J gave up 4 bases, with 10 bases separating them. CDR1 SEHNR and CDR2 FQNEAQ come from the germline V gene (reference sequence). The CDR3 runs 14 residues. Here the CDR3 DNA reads TGTGCCAGCAGCTTAGAGATCAGTTCCTATGGCTACACCTTC. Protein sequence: CASSLEISSYGYTF. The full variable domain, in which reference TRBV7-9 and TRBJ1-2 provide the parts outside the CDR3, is DTGVSQNPRHKITKRGQNVTFRCDPISEHNRLYWYRQTLGQGPEFLTYFQNEAQLEKSRLLSDRFSAERPKGSFSTLEIQRTEQGDSAMYLCASSLEISSYGYTFGSGTRLTVV.

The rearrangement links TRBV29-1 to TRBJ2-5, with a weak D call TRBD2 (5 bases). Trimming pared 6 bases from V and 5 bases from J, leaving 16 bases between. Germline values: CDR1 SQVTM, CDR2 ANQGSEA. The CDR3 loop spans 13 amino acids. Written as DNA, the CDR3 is TGCAGCGTCTCCCCGGGCGGCGGGGAGACCCAGTACTTC. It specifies CSVSPGGGETQYF.

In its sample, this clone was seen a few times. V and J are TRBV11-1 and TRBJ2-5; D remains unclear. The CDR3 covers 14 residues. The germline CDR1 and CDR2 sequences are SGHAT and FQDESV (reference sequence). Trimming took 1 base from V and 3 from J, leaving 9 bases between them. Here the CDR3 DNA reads TGTGCCAGCAGCTTAGGATGGGCTAAAGAGACCCAGTACTTC. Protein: CASSLGWAKETQYF. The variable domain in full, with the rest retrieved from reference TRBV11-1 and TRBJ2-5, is EAEVAQSPRYKITEKSQAVAFWCDPISGHATLYWYRQILGQGPELLVQFQDESVVDDSQLPKDRFSAERLKGVDSTLKIQPAELGDSAMYLCASSLGWAKETQYFGPGTRLLVL.

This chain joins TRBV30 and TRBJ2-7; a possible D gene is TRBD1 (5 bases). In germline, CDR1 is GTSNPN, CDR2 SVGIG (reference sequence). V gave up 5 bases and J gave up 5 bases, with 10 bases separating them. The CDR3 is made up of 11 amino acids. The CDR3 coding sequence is TGTGCCTGGGGGTCCAGGGACGAGCAGTACTTC. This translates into CAWGSRDEQYF. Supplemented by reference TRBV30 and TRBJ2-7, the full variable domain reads SQTIHQWPATLVQPVGSPLSLECTVEGTSNPNLYWYRQAAGRGLQLLFYSVGIGQISSEVPQNLSASRPQDRQFILSSKKLLLSDSGFYLCAWGSRDEQYFGPGTRLTVT.

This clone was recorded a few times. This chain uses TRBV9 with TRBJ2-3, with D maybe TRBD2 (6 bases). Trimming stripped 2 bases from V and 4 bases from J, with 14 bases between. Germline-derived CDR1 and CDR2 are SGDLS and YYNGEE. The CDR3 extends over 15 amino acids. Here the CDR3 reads CASSVGTRTADTQYF. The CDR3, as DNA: TGTGCCAGCAGCGTCGGGACTCGCACGGCAGATACGCAGTATTTT.